The 2 T cell receptor beta chains listed next were all sequenced from one sample in a study of T cells of healthy individuals (dated by TCRdb to the late 2010s). The library was prepared using 5' RACE. The sequencer was an Illumina MiSeq. In TCRdb, the public reads were trimmed at Q25 with fastp and aligned with MiXCR, with productive beta chains retained. Identical CDR3 proteins give one entry, which carries the most common genes and DNA. The sample table contains 90,000 to 100,000 distinct CDR3 sequences; only one count was recorded for approximately 16% of them. The top ten clones comprise under 7.5% of the sample. The receptors stem from a human donor in good health.

This clonotype appeared a few times. The chain combines TRBV18 with TRBJ2-7; maybe TRBD1 (6 bases). The V and J ends lost 5 bases and 7 bases respectively, with 9 bases between them. This CDR3 is 11 amino acids long. Germline V gene lookup returns CDR1 KGHSH and CDR2 LQKENI. The CDR3 loop is CASSFTGEQYF. The CDR3 nucleotides are TGTGCCAGCTCATTTACAGGGGAGCAGTACTTC.

The J gene is TRBJ2-1, the V gene TRBV7-2; 7 nucleotides agree with TRBD1. The CDR3 covers 14 residues. Germline V gene data show CDR1 as SGHTA and CDR2 as FQGNSA. J was trimmed by 6 bases and V by 5 bases; bases with no gene match: 7. The CDR3 bases are TGTGCCAGCAGCCTGGAAGGACAGGCCAATGAGCAGTTCTTC. This translates into CASSLEGQANEQFF.